Sequencing of this T cell receptor (beta chain) was carried out in a study of blood T cell repertoires in COVID-19. Overall study context: Sources were T cells, B-cell-depleted T cells, or PBMCs; the material itself was cDNA or gDNA.

Assay used: immunoSEQ multiplex PCR; TCRdb lists only in-frame clones, some missing. The data contain about 670,000 clones, 80% to 90% of them seen just once; the ten biggest clones take up approximately 0.25%. Deletions cut 0 bases from V and 11 bases from J, with 11 bases between. Germline values: CDR1 SGHDT, CDR2 YYEEEE. This CDR3 has 12 residues. This TCR was recovered from a woman under 30 with acute or convalescent COVID-19. The rearrangement joins TRBV5-6 to TRBJ1-1; possible D gene TRBD1, 6 bases. Sequencing input: peripheral blood. The CDR3 sequence: CASSLDRAGAFF. As DNA, the CDR3 is TGTGCCAGCAGCTTGGACAGGGCCGGGGCTTTCTTT.